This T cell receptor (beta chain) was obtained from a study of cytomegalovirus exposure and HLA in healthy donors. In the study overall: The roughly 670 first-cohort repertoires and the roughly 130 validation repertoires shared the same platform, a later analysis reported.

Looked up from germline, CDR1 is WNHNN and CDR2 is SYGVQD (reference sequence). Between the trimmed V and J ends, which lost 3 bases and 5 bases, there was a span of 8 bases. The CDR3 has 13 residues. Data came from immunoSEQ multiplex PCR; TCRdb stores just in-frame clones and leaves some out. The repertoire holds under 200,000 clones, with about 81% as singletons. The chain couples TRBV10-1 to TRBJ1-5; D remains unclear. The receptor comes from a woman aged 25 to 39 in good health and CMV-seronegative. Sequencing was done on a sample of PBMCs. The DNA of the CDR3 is TGCGCCAGCAGTGATTCAGTCGATCAGCCCCAGCATTTT. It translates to CASSDSVDQPQHF.